The clone carrying this TCR beta chain was seen a handful of times. Its antigen is still unknown. This specimen comes from a study of OX40 agonist ivuxolimab in advanced cancers. Study-wide background: Of mixed ages from about 20 to 85 and averaging about 60 years, the group was 65% to 85% male.

Clones were read by immunoSEQ multiplex PCR, and TCRdb kept only the in-frame ones, dropping some. Among under 80,000 clones listed, roughly 90% were seen once. The CDR3 contains 13 residues. From germline, CDR1 is MNHEY and CDR2 SMNVEV (reference sequence). The V and J ends lost 3 bases and 2 bases respectively, with 7 bases between them. Study conclusions and caveats: Expanded clones belonging to CD8+ T cells outnumbered, on average, those of CD4+. Partial responders at 0.1-3.0 mg/kg showed near-lowest clonal expansion.

The sample was CD4+ or CD8+ T cells sorted from blood, taken in a trial of the OX40 agonist ivuxolimab. The V and J genes are TRBV27 and TRBJ1-1; no firm D call. The TCR originated in an adult with an advanced solid tumor such as melanoma, head and neck, liver or kidney cancer. As DNA, the CDR3 is TGTGCCAGCAGTTTTGGGATAAACACTGAAGCTTTCTTT. Residues: CASSFGINTEAFF.